Below, 8 T cell receptor beta chains from the same sample are listed, as sequenced in a study of T cells after yellow fever vaccination. TCRdb called the 5' RACE reads again in MiXCR, with one record for every CDR3 protein. The repertoire holds 65,000 to 70,000 distinct CDR3 sequences, with approximately 6.2% as singletons. The sample was CD4+ T cells sorted from PBMCs, taken roughly 15 days after the first yellow fever vaccination. All receptors derive from a man aged 18 to 29 who received the YFV17D yellow fever vaccine.

Note on this clonotype: A read error may explain this, as a much larger clone is one base away. The rearrangement links TRBV29-1 to TRBJ2-2, with D perhaps matching TRBD2 (7 bases). The germline V gene encodes CDR1 SQVTM and CDR2 ANQGSEA. V was trimmed by 8 bases and J by 7 bases, leaving 17 bases between them. This CDR3 region has 13 residues. In nucleotides, the CDR3 is TGCAGCTCCGCCGCGGGGGCAGGCGGGGAGCTGTTTTTT. It translates to CSSAAGAGGELFF.

Regarding this clonotype: This clone may be a read error of a much larger clone one base away. The rearrangement uses TRBV7-6 and TRBJ2-1; D remains unclear. CDR1 SGHVS and CDR2 FNYEAQ come from the germline V gene. The CDR3 is 11 amino acids. CDR3 loop: CGSSLSHEQFF. The CDR3 nucleotides read TGTGGCAGCAGCTTATCGCATGAGCAGTTCTTC.

The table lists this clonotype with many counts. The V and J genes are TRBV6-5 and TRBJ2-5; TRBD2 agrees at 7 bases. The CDR3 covers 14 residues. Unmatched junction bases numbered 5, after V lost 5 bases and J lost 2 bases. Germline V gene lookup returns CDR1 MNHEY and CDR2 SVGAGI. Written as DNA, the CDR3 is TGTGCCAGCAGTCCCTCCGGGGGGCAAGAGACCCAGTACTTC. Residues: CASSPSGGQETQYF.

Ten or more counts support this clonotype. V gene TRBV11-2 combines with J gene TRBJ1-2; 8 bases are shared with TRBD1. The germline gives CDR1 SGHAT, CDR2 FQNNGV. The J segment lost 7 bases and the V segment lost 3 bases, leaving 4 bases of the junction unmatched. The length of the CDR3 is 13 residues. The CDR3 coding sequence is TGTGCCAGCAGCTTCGGACAGGGAGCTGGCTACACCTTC. Encoded protein: CASSFGQGAGYTF.

This clonotype has a count of ten or more. The chain couples TRBV5-1 to TRBJ2-3; weak D call: TRBD2 (6 bases). The CDR3 has 14 residues. V was clipped by 4 bases and J by 3 bases, with 12 bases between them. Germline values: CDR1 SGHRS, CDR2 YFSETQ. In DNA form, the CDR3 reads TGCGCCAGCAGCCCGGCGACTAGTACAGATACGCAGTATTTT. This translates into CASSPATSTDTQYF.

This clonotype appeared a few times. This chain links TRBV12-3 or TRBV12-4 with TRBJ2-1; a weak D match, TRBD2 (5 bases). CDR3 length equals 15 residues. V dropped 2 bases and J dropped 0 bases, with 8 bases sitting between them. For the CDR3, the DNA is TGTGCCAGCAGTTTATGGGAGAGCTCCTACAATGAGCAGTTCTTC. This codes for CASSLWESSYNEQFF.

This clonotype has at least ten counts. The genes are TRBV7-9 and TRBJ2-1, with D perhaps TRBD2 (6 bases). Germline V gene data show CDR1 as SEHNR and CDR2 as FQNEAQ (reference sequence). With 5 bases removed from V and 4 bases from J, the gap between germline ends came to 15 bases. The length of the CDR3 is 15 residues. The DNA of the CDR3 is TGTGCCAGCAGCATCGCACTAGCCTCATACAATGAGCAGTTCTTC. Translation gives CASSIALASYNEQFF.

This clonotype was counted many times. J is TRBJ2-2 and V is TRBV5-1; D call uncertain. Trimming took 2 bases from V and 4 from J, leaving 6 bases between them. The CDR3 sequence is 13 residues long. In germline, CDR1 is SGHRS, CDR2 YFSETQ. CDR3 sequence: CASSLRTTGELFF. CDR3 sequence (DNA): TGCGCCAGCAGCTTAAGAACCACCGGGGAGCTGTTTTTT.